One sample yielded the 18 T cell receptor beta chains listed below, sequenced in a study of OX40 agonist ivuxolimab in advanced cancers. Method: immunoSEQ multiplex PCR; TCRdb's copy keeps in-frame clones and lacks some. The repertoire holds 45,000 to 60,000 clones, with roughly nine tenths as singletons. The specimen was CD4+ or CD8+ T cells sorted from blood, collected in a trial of the OX40 agonist ivuxolimab. The source of these receptors is an adult with an advanced solid tumor such as melanoma, head and neck, liver or kidney cancer.

The chain links TRBV15 to TRBJ1-1, with D hard to call. This CDR3 region has 17 residues. V shed 1 base and J shed 7 bases, with 22 bases lying between them. The germline V gene encodes CDR1 LNHNV and CDR2 YYDKDF (reference sequence). The CDR3 protein is CATSRAASEGKDLEAFF. The CDR3, as DNA: TGTGCCACCAGCAGAGCGGCCTCGGAGGGTAAGGATCTTGAAGCTTTCTTT.

The chain is built from TRBV9 and TRBJ2-3; 8 positions agree with TRBD1. Germline V gene lookup returns CDR1 SGDLS and CDR2 YYNGEE. Trimming at V came to 0 bases and at J to 5 bases, leaving 5 bases not matched to a gene. The CDR3 contains 15 residues. The CDR3 DNA reads as TGTGCCAGCAGCGTAGGGACAGGGTATTTAGATACGCAGTATTTT. It encodes CASSVGTGYLDTQYF.

The chain couples TRBV7-6 to TRBJ2-7, with D possibly matching TRBD2 (5 bases). The CDR3 sequence is 13 residues long. Per germline, CDR1 SGHVS and CDR2 FNYEAQ. Trimming took off 2 bases at V and 6 bases at J, with 11 bases between the two ends. The CDR3 DNA is TGTGCCAGCAGCTTACTGTCTGGAGGCGAGCAGTACTTC. Translated, it gives CASSLLSGGEQYF.

This clone showed up just a few times. The CDR3: CASSFTGRETQYF. For the CDR3, the DNA is TGTGCCAGCAGTTTCACAGGGAGAGAGACCCAGTACTTC. The chain is built from TRBV27 and TRBJ2-5; TRBD1 might be the D (6 bases). Trimming took off 3 bases at V and 4 bases at J, with 9 bases between the two ends. Looked up from germline, CDR1 is MNHEY and CDR2 is SMNVEV (reference sequence). This CDR3 region has 13 residues.

The CDR3: CASSLGFNEKLFF. CDR3 DNA: TGTGCCAGCAGCTTAGGATTCAATGAAAAACTGTTTTTT. J is TRBJ1-4 and V is TRBV11-1; D unclear. This CDR3 has 13 residues. V lost 1 base and J 5 bases, leaving 5 bases between the germline ends. CDR1 is SGHAT, CDR2 FQDESV, per germline (reference sequence).

V usage is TRBV30 and J usage is TRBJ2-1, with D perhaps TRBD2 (5 bases). V lost 0 bases, J lost 8 bases, and 17 bases lay in between. This CDR3 spans 15 amino acids. Germline CDR1 GTSNPN, CDR2 SVGIG (reference sequence). This CDR3 reads CAWSVLGLSGDEQFF. CDR3 DNA: TGTGCCTGGAGTGTACTAGGGCTCAGCGGCGATGAGCAGTTCTTC.

This chain links TRBV18 with TRBJ2-7; weak D call: TRBD1 (6 bases). The V and J ends lost 2 bases and 5 bases respectively, with 19 bases between them. The CDR3 spans 16 residues. Germline lookup yields CDR1 KGHSH and CDR2 LQKENI. The CDR3 DNA reads TGTGCCAGCTCACCATCGAGGGCAACAGGGAACCACGAGCAGTACTTC. Residues: CASSPSRATGNHEQYF.

The rearrangement uses TRBV5-1 and TRBJ1-2; D not certain. Trimming stripped 4 bases from V and 2 bases from J, with 15 bases between. This CDR3 is built from 15 residues. Germline CDR1 reads SGHRS; CDR2 reads YFSETQ. Here the CDR3 DNA reads TGCGCCAGCAGCATAACAAGCACTCAAAACTATGGCTACACCTTC. As protein: CASSITSTQNYGYTF.

V usage is TRBV7-9 and J usage is TRBJ1-6, with 7 bases that match TRBD1. V shed 5 bases and J 4 bases; nucleotides not matched to a gene: 8. CDR1 and CDR2 (germline): SEHNR, FQNEAQ (reference sequence). The CDR3 runs to 16 residues. The CDR3 sequence is CASSLVRDRYNSPLHF. CDR3 bases: TGTGCCAGCAGCCTCGTCCGGGACAGATATAATTCACCCCTCCACTTT.

This rearrangement joins TRBV27 to TRBJ1-5; D is uncertain. The CDR3 totals 13 residues. Between the trimmed V and J ends, which lost 5 bases and 5 bases, there was a span of 10 bases. Germline V gene data show CDR1 as MNHEY and CDR2 as SMNVEV (reference sequence). CDR3 protein: CASSLVVDQPQHF. In DNA, the CDR3 is TGTGCCAGCAGTCTAGTAGTGGATCAGCCCCAGCATTTT.

The chain uses TRBV11-2 and TRBJ2-5; TRBD1 matches 11 bases. The CDR3 sequence is 16 residues long. With 1 base clipped from V and 4 bases from J, the junction kept 5 bases outside the gene matches. CDR1 is SGHAT, CDR2 FQNNGV, per germline. The CDR3 here is CASSLGTGGRGETQYF. The CDR3, as DNA: TGTGCCAGCAGCTTAGGGACAGGGGGCCGGGGAGAGACCCAGTACTTC.

This chain joins TRBV19 and TRBJ1-3; D not resolved. V was clipped by 1 base and J by 1 base, with 14 bases between them. The CDR3 contains 17 residues. In germline, CDR1 is LNHDA, CDR2 SQIVND (reference sequence). The CDR3 loop reads CASSIGAAQRSGNTIYF. The CDR3 DNA reads TGTGCCAGTAGTATAGGGGCGGCACAGAGATCTGGAAACACCATATATTTT.

This clone was detected a few times. Additional DNA sequences in this sample encode the identical CDR3. The V gene is TRBV2, the J gene TRBJ2-7; D not resolved. V lost 2 bases to trimming and J lost 3 bases, with 2 bases between them. CDR3 length equals 11 residues. Germline CDR1 SNHLY, CDR2 FYNNEI. CDR3 bases: TGTGCCAGCAGTGAACACTACGAGCAGTACTTC. Its protein product is CASSEHYEQYF.

V usage is TRBV30 and J usage is TRBJ1-2; D not resolved. This CDR3 has 10 amino acids. Germline V lookup: CDR1 GTSNPN, CDR2 SVGIG (reference sequence). V lost 2 bases and J 2 bases, leaving 0 bases between the germline ends. The CDR3 spells CAWSNYGYTF. In DNA, the CDR3 is TGTGCCTGGAGTAACTATGGCTACACCTTC.

The rearrangement joins TRBV5-1 to TRBJ2-3, with 13 bases matching TRBD2. CDR1 is SGHRS and CDR2 is YFSETQ in the germline V gene. Unmatched junction bases numbered 6, after V lost 4 bases and J lost 4 bases. CDR3 size: 16 residues. The DNA for the CDR3 is TGCGCCAGCAGCCCCGGACTAGCGGGGGAAGCAGATACGCAGTATTTT. This gives the protein CASSPGLAGEADTQYF.

This chain connects TRBV2 to TRBJ1-3, with D perhaps TRBD1 (5 bases). Germline loops: CDR1 SNHLY, CDR2 FYNNEI. The CDR3 is made up of 16 amino acids. V was shortened by 2 bases and J by 3 bases, with 14 bases between the two germline ends. In DNA form, the CDR3 reads TGTGCCAGCAGTGAATGGGGGGGAACTTTTGGAAACACCATATATTTT. Protein sequence: CASSEWGGTFGNTIYF.

The chain joins TRBV4-2 to TRBJ2-7, with 8 bases matching TRBD1. The V segment lost 1 base and the J segment 4 bases; nucleotides outside the gene matches: 6. The V gene's germline CDR1 is LGHNA and CDR2 YNFKEQ. The CDR3 is 15 amino acids. CDR3 bases: TGTGCCAGCAGCCAAGGTGATGGGACAGGTTACGAGCAGTACTTC. Translating it yields CASSQGDGTGYEQYF.

The V gene is TRBV6-1, the J gene TRBJ1-2; 8 positions match TRBD1. The length of the CDR3 is 15 residues. Germline loops: CDR1 MNHNS, CDR2 SASEGT. The V and J ends lost 3 bases and 1 base, in that order; junction bases with no gene match: 4. CDR3 loop: CASSETGAINYGYTF. CDR3 nucleotides: TGTGCCAGCAGTGAGACAGGGGCAATTAACTATGGCTACACCTTC.